This T cell receptor (beta chain) was captured by sequencing in a study of blood T cell repertoires in COVID-19. About the research overall: Sources were T cells, B-cell-depleted T cells, or PBMCs; the material itself was cDNA or gDNA.

The CDR3 totals 11 residues. Trimming took 5 bases from V and 9 from J; bases not matched to a gene: 2. Per the germline V gene, CDR1 is GTSNPN and CDR2 is SVGIG (reference sequence). Cohort assignment relied on participant-reported clinical history. The study counted Cohort 3 donors as recovered given two negative PCRs, clearance, or symptom resolution. Per the original methods: Estimates of nucleated cell counts were drawn from the amplification of reference gene primers. Sequencing was performed with immunoSEQ multiplex PCR; in TCRdb, only in-frame clones are kept and a portion is missing. From that table come the V and J calls and clone size; the DNA was used to work out D and trimming. The table has about 270,000 clones, about 88% seen once; the top ten hold about 3%.

This chain links TRBV30 with TRBJ1-1; 11 nucleotides line up with TRBD1. The TCR sequence derives from a woman in her 50s who had recovered from COVID-19. Sequences were obtained from PBMCs or T cells enriched from blood (not recorded which). The CDR3 DNA is TGTGCCTGGGGGGACAGGGGGAAAGCTTTCTTT. It encodes CAWGDRGKAFF. Variable domain in full (rest from reference TRBV30 and TRBJ1-1): SQTIHQWPATLVQPVGSPLSLECTVEGTSNPNLYWYRQAAGRGLQLLFYSVGIGQISSEVPQNLSASRPQDRQFILSSKKLLLSDSGFYLCAWGDRGKAFFGQGTRLTVV.